The next 15 T cell receptor beta chains were all read from a single sample in a study of T-cell memory formation after mild COVID-19. TCRdb re-called the 5' RACE reads through MiXCR, storing one row per CDR3 protein. Of around 220,000 distinct CDR3 sequences listed, roughly 17% are singletons. Material: PBMCs or a T cell subset sorted from them (not recorded which). The receptors were sampled from a man aged 18 to 35 who had mild COVID-19 (a few samples of this study predate the infection). Cell type and time point are not known.

This clonotype was seen repeatedly, ten times or more. The V gene is TRBV5-1, the J gene TRBJ1-2; D may be TRBD1 (6 bases). The CDR3 has 14 amino acids. Between the trimmed V and J ends, which lost 0 bases and 5 bases, there was a span of 11 bases. The germline V gene has CDR1 SGHRS and CDR2 YFSETQ. The CDR3 loop reads CASSLAGTNYGYTF. In DNA form, the CDR3 reads TGCGCCAGCAGCTTGGCCGGGACAAATTATGGCTACACCTTC.

The chain has TRBV5-1 and TRBJ2-5; D may correspond to TRBD1 or TRBD2 (5 bases each). The CDR3 runs 13 residues. V shed 2 bases and J shed 5 bases, with 10 bases lying between them. Germline CDR1 and CDR2: SGHRS and YFSETQ. As DNA, the CDR3 is TGCGCCAGCAGCTTACTTGGGGGTGAGACCCAGTACTTC. Protein sequence: CASSLLGGETQYF.

V is TRBV9 and J is TRBJ2-3; TRBD1 or TRBD2 may be the D gene (5 bases each). The CDR3 has 15 amino acids. Germline-derived CDR1 and CDR2 are SGDLS and YYNGEE. V shed 4 bases and J shed 0 bases, with 12 bases lying between them. The CDR3 region is CASSSYWGSTDTQYF. CDR3 in DNA: TGTGCCAGCAGCTCTTATTGGGGGAGCACAGATACGCAGTATTTT. The variable domain in full, completed from reference TRBV9 and TRBJ2-3, reads DSGVTQTPKHLITATGQRVTLRCSPRSGDLSVYWYQQSLDQGLQFLIQYYNGEERAKGNILERFSAQQFPDLHSELNLSSLELGDSALYFCASSSYWGSTDTQYFGPGTRLTVL.

The CDR3 sequence: CAGLCGMGETQYF. CDR3 sequence (DNA): TGCGCCGGACTTTGCGGGATGGGGGAGACCCAGTACTTC. V and J are TRBV23-1 and TRBJ2-5; possibly TRBD2 for D (6 bases). TRBV23-1 is designated an ORF whose function remains uncertain. The V gene lost 11 bases and the J gene lost 5 bases, with 18 bases spanning the gap. The CDR3 covers 13 residues.

The genes are TRBV7-9 and TRBJ2-5; tentatively, D is TRBD1 or TRBD2 (5 bases each). The CDR3 contains 15 residues. Germline CDR1 reads SEHNR; CDR2 reads FQNEAQ (reference sequence). Trimming stripped 2 bases from V and 0 bases from J, with 10 bases between. The CDR3 protein is CASSLLGVYQETQYF. CDR3 DNA: TGTGCCAGCAGCTTATTGGGGGTGTACCAAGAGACCCAGTACTTC.

J is TRBJ1-2 and V is TRBV4-3; 8 bases agree with TRBD1. V lost 3 bases and J lost 4; bases outside the gene matches: 7. Germline-derived CDR1 and CDR2 are LGHNA and YSLEER. The CDR3 consists of 15 residues. The CDR3 loop reads CASSHHGQGGYGYTF. As DNA, the CDR3 is TGCGCCAGCAGCCATCACGGACAGGGAGGCTATGGCTACACCTTC.

This clonotype was counted a few times. J is TRBJ2-3 and V is TRBV11-2; D is unclear. This CDR3 is 14 amino acids long. CDR1 is SGHAT, CDR2 FQNNGV, per germline. V was trimmed by 3 bases and J by 5 bases, leaving 12 bases between them. CDR3 in DNA: TGTGCCAGCAGCTTTTACGGTGGGGTAGATACGCAGTATTTT. It yields the protein CASSFYGGVDTQYF.

The V call is TRBV7-3, the J call TRBJ2-3, with 8 positions matching TRBD2. Germline CDR1 and CDR2: SGHTA and FQGTGA. The length of the CDR3 is 17 residues. With 0 bases clipped from V and 4 bases from J, the junction kept 9 bases outside the gene matches. CDR3 bases: TGTGCCAGCAGCTTAACGGCTAGCGGGTTCCCCCCAGATACGCAGTATTTT. Amino acid sequence: CASSLTASGFPPDTQYF.

Of note for this clonotype: A junction boundary mismatches the germline segment, possibly from a read error. The rearrangement links TRBV6-2 or TRBV6-3 to TRBJ1-2; D is possibly TRBD1 (5 bases). This CDR3 is 13 amino acids long. Germline V lookup: CDR1 MNHEY, CDR2 SVGEGT. CDR3 nucleotides: TGTGCCAGCAGATACTACAGGACGGAAGGCTACACCTTC. Its protein is CASRYYRTEGYTF.

The chain links TRBV6-1 to TRBJ2-1; 9 bases map to TRBD1. The length of the CDR3 is 14 residues. The germline CDR1 and CDR2 sequences are MNHNS and SASEGT. V shed 5 bases and J 7 bases; nucleotides not matched to a gene: 6. The CDR3 loop is CASSSDRGRNEQFF. The DNA for the CDR3 is TGTGCCAGCAGTTCGGACAGGGGCCGAAATGAGCAGTTCTTC.

CDR3 loop: CASSTPLGRANTYEQYF. CDR3 in DNA: TGTGCCAGCAGTACGCCACTGGGGAGGGCCAACACCTACGAGCAGTACTTC. V is TRBV6-2 or TRBV6-3 and J is TRBJ2-7, with 7 positions matching TRBD2. Germline assignment: CDR1 MNHEY and CDR2 SVGEGT. V was pared by 5 bases and J by 2 bases, with 15 bases of the junction left unmatched. The CDR3 consists of 17 residues.

This clonotype appeared a few times. This chain's CDR3 is CASSGLIGVNEQFF. The CDR3 nucleotides are TGTGCCAGCAGTGGCCTTATTGGGGTCAATGAGCAGTTCTTC. The chain is built from TRBV25-1 and TRBJ2-1; D unclear. This CDR3 spans 14 amino acids. V was trimmed by 4 bases and J by 6 bases, leaving 13 bases between them. CDR1 and CDR2 (germline): MGHDK, SYGVNS. Based on the CDR3 plus reference TRBV25-1 and TRBJ2-1, the full variable domain is EADIYQTPRYLVIGTGKKITLECSQTMGHDKMYWYQQDPGMELHLIHYSYGVNSTEKGDLSSESTVSRIRTEHFPLTLESARPSHTSQYLCASSGLIGVNEQFFGPGTRLTVL.

The rearrangement joins TRBV2 to TRBJ2-1; D tentatively fits TRBD1 or TRBD2 (6 bases each). Trimming left V 7 bases short and J 9 bases short, with 16 bases between. This CDR3 region has 13 residues. Germline assignment: CDR1 SNHLY and CDR2 FYNNEI. CDR3 loop: CASKTGAGGEQFF. Written as DNA, the CDR3 is TGTGCCAGCAAGACGGGGGCGGGTGGTGAGCAGTTCTTC.

This clonotype was recorded many times. The V and J genes are TRBV7-3 and TRBJ1-1, with D possibly matching TRBD1 (5 bases). Between the trimmed V and J ends, which lost 5 bases and 1 base, there was a span of 14 bases. The CDR3 spans 15 residues. Germline V lookup: CDR1 SGHTA, CDR2 FQGTGA. In DNA, the CDR3 is TGTGCCAGCAGCGCCGACAGTGTGGGGAACACTGAAGCTTTCTTT. This translates into CASSADSVGNTEAFF. Together with reference TRBV7-3 and TRBJ1-1, the CDR3 gives the full variable domain: GAGVSQTPSNKVTEKGKYVELRCDPISGHTALYWYRQSLGQGPEFLIYFQGTGAADDSGLPNDRFFAVRPEGSVSTLKIQRTERGDSAVYLCASSADSVGNTEAFFGQGTRLTVV.

The chain couples TRBV10-3 to TRBJ1-1; 10 bases map to TRBD1. The germline V gene has CDR1 ENHRY and CDR2 SYGVKD. The CDR3 has 18 residues. J lost 3 bases, V lost 6 bases, and 16 bases had no gene match. CDR3 sequence (DNA): TGTGCCATCAGGAAACCGGGACAGGGGTTTAATTGGGACACTGAAGCTTTCTTT. Its translation: CAIRKPGQGFNWDTEAFF.